The present T cell receptor beta chain was sequenced within a study of OX40 agonist ivuxolimab in advanced cancers. A note on the overall study: Ivuxolimab was a fully human IgG2 agonistic monoclonal antibody targeting the costimulatory receptor OX40 (CD134). Partial responses occurred in three dose-escalation patients: two with cutaneous melanoma and one with hepatocellular carcinoma. Peripheral TCRbeta sequencing aimed to test whether ivuxolimab altered TCR sequence diversity and caused clonal T-cell expansion. The dose-escalation cohort was over 70% male with a mean age of roughly 60 years, ranging from 23 to 79. Intravenous ivuxolimab was administered to patients every 2 weeks at six dose levels: 0.01, 0.1, 0.3, 1.5, 3 and 10 mg/kg. The paper covers the monotherapy dose-escalation part of the phase I ivuxolimab trial, which included N ≈ 50 patients. Prior anti-PD-1, anti-PD-L1 or anti-CTLA-4 therapy was permitted, and checkpoint inhibitors had been received by around 39% of dose-escalation patients. Among the approximately 54 dose-escalation patients, around 19 had hepatocellular carcinoma, 15 or so melanoma, 9 renal cell carcinoma and 9 head and neck cancer.

The CDR3, from cysteine to phenylalanine, totals 14 residues. Just the 42-base CDR3 DNA is kept, in frame starting at base 1. V is cut by 2 bases and J by 0 bases, and the space between the germline ends is 7 bases. CDR1 and CDR2 (MNHEY, SVGAGI) derive from the germline V gene. The trial excluded patients who had a history of autoimmune disease or were on systemic immunosuppression. In every dose cohort, peripheral blood was drawn for TCR sequencing at baseline, cycle 4 day 1, and cycle 7 day 1. The samples were taken from a phase I, first-in-human, multicenter, open-label dose-escalation trial of ivuxolimab. Adults with locally advanced or metastatic melanoma, renal cell carcinoma, hepatocellular carcinoma or head and neck squamous cell carcinoma were enrolled in the trial. Before TCR sequencing, CD4+ T cells and CD8+ T cells from peripheral blood were sorted into separate populations. Remarks on this clone: Its antigen remains unidentified. Base qualities are missing; no much larger clone stands one base away.

Results and caveats for the whole study, not just this receptor: On average, CD8+ T cells showed more expanded clones than CD4+ T cells after ivuxolimab. At doses from 0.1 to 3.0 mg/kg, clonal expansion was seen in both CD4+ and CD8+ blood T cells between baseline and week 6. Low levels of normalized T-cell clonal expansion were also seen in some patients who did not respond. Partial responders in the 0.1-3.0 mg/kg groups had among the lowest normalized peripheral clonal expansion, especially among CD8+ T cells. Which antigens the clonally expanded peripheral T cells were specific for was not determined.

To sequence the TCRbeta CDR3 region, genomic DNA was isolated from the sorted cells. The immunoSEQ Assay was used for sequencing of TCRbeta CDR3 regions. Entries here come from immuneACCESS through TCRdb and include only in-frame sequences with V and J called. Some clones fail to appear in such tables; in the studies checked, an unresolved V gene covers under half of the shortfall, and the cause of the remainder is unknown. The sample table lists over 55,000 clones, 85% to 90% of them with a count of one. The top ten constitute approximately 1.8% of the sample. The chain employs TRBV6-5 and TRBJ1-1; the D segment cannot be called with confidence. The TCR was taken from an adult with an advanced solid tumor such as melanoma, head and neck, liver or kidney cancer. The starting material was CD4+ or CD8+ T cells sorted from blood, obtained in a trial of the OX40 agonist ivuxolimab. The sequenced DNA: TGTGCCAGCAGTTACCGGGAAGTGAACACTGAAGCTTTCTTT. This encodes CASSYREVNTEAFF.